The 24 T cell receptor beta chains given below trace back to one sample, sequenced in a study of Graves' ophthalmopathy and Graves' hyperthyroidism. As the template, RNA transcripts were used to amplify TCR beta CDR3 regions. The first-round RT-PCR employed HTBI primers together with the Qiagen OneStep RT-PCR kit. A multiplex PCR was then performed as the second round. TCRdb recomputed calls from the multiplex PCR reads with MiXCR, one row per CDR3 protein. The profile shows 900,000 to 1,200,000 distinct CDR3 sequences, approximately 35% of them singletons. The sample consisted of peripheral blood or thyroid tissue (not recorded which). The receptors come from an adult man with Graves' hyperthyroidism.

CDR3 loop: CSAGAGTAYGYTF. The CDR3 DNA reads TGCAGTGCTGGAGCCGGGACGGCATATGGCTACACCTTC. The chain has TRBV20-1 and TRBJ1-2; weak D call: TRBD1 (5 bases). The CDR3 loop spans 13 amino acids. Deletions cut 5 bases from V and 5 bases from J, with 15 bases between. Germline CDR1 and CDR2: DFQATT and SNEGSKA (reference sequence).

This clonotype was recorded only once. The chain recombines TRBV29-1 with TRBJ1-2, with 8 bases that match TRBD1. Germline CDR1 is SQVTM and CDR2 is ANQGSEA. V shed 8 bases, J shed 2 bases, and the junction held 10 bases outside the gene matches. This CDR3 contains 14 residues. The CDR3 reads CSSWGTGPNYGYTF. CDR3 nucleotide sequence: TGCAGCAGTTGGGGGACAGGACCCAACTATGGCTACACCTTC.

Remarks on this clonotype: A read error may produce the germline difference seen at one junction end. The chain recombines TRBV28 with TRBJ2-7, with 11 bases aligning to TRBD1. Germline loops: CDR1 MDHEN, CDR2 SYDVKM. This CDR3 has 16 residues. CDR3 nucleotides: TGCGCCAGCACCTTTCGAAGTGGACAGGGGGCCCCCGAGCAGTACTTC. It codes for CASTFRSGQGAPEQYF.

The genes are TRBV12-3 or TRBV12-4 and TRBJ2-2, with 7 nucleotides matching TRBD1. Trimming took 0 bases from V and 5 from J; bases not matched to a gene: 6. The CDR3 has 16 residues. CDR3 sequence: CASSLAGTVATGELFF. For the CDR3, the DNA is TGTGCCAGCAGTTTAGCCGGGACAGTAGCTACCGGGGAGCTGTTTTTT.

This chain joins TRBV11-2 and TRBJ1-3; no clear D. This CDR3 has 15 residues. V was pared by 8 bases and J by 3 bases, with 17 bases between. Germline V CDR1 and CDR2: SGHAT, FQNNGV. The DNA of the CDR3 is TGTGCCAGCTCCCTAAGGGTCGCAGTTGGAAACACCATATATTTT. Amino acids: CASSLRVAVGNTIYF.

At least ten counts were recorded for this clonotype. The rearrangement joins TRBV7-7 to TRBJ2-7; D is unclear. Germline loops: CDR1 SSHAT, CDR2 FNYEAQ (reference sequence). V was trimmed by 4 bases and J by 5 bases, leaving 18 bases between them. This CDR3 spans 15 amino acids. The CDR3 DNA follows: TGTGCCAGCAGCTCAGGCCAGAGTTCCGGAGACGAGCAGTACTTC. This gives the protein CASSSGQSSGDEQYF. The variable domain in full, with the rest retrieved from reference TRBV7-7 and TRBJ2-7, is GAGVSQSPRYKVTKRGQDVTLRCDPISSHATLYWYQQALGQGPEFLTYFNYEAQPDKSGLPSDRFSAERPEGSISTLTIQRTEQRDSAMYRCASSSGQSSGDEQYFGPGTRLTVT.

This clonotype has a count of ten or more. J is TRBJ2-2 and V is TRBV14; D uncertain. Deletions cut 0 bases from V and 9 bases from J, with 2 bases between. Germline V CDR1 and CDR2: SGHDN, FVKESK. CDR3 length equals 11 residues. CDR3 sequence: CASSQDWELFF. As DNA, the CDR3 is TGTGCCAGCAGCCAAGACTGGGAGCTGTTTTTT. Drawing the rest from reference TRBV14 and TRBJ2-2, the complete variable domain is EAGVTQFPSHSVIEKGQTVTLRCDPISGHDNLYWYRRVMGKEIKFLLHFVKESKQDESGMPNNRFLAERTGGTYSTLKVQPAELEDSGVYFCASSQDWELFFGEGSRLTVL.

This clonotype was picked up many times. The CDR3 DNA sequence: TGCAGTGCTCCGACAGCATACGAGCAGTACTTC. It encodes CSAPTAYEQYF. This rearrangement joins TRBV20-1 to TRBJ2-7, with D maybe TRBD1 (5 bases). The CDR3 is made up of 11 amino acids. Germline lookup yields CDR1 DFQATT and CDR2 SNEGSKA (reference sequence). The V and J ends lost 5 bases and 4 bases respectively, with 9 bases between them.

The rearrangement joins TRBV5-4 to TRBJ2-3; 7 bases are a match to TRBD2. Germline V gives CDR1 SGHNT, CDR2 YYREEE (reference sequence). CDR3 length equals 18 residues. J lost 6 bases, V lost 4 bases, and 20 bases had no gene match. CDR3 nucleotides: TGTGCCAGCAGCCCCCGCGGGGGTTCGGCGGGATCCTCGGATACGCAGTATTTT. Protein sequence: CASSPRGGSAGSSDTQYF.

The chain is built from TRBV9 and TRBJ2-6, with a possible D match to TRBD1 (5 bases). The V gene's germline CDR1 is SGDLS and CDR2 YYNGEE. The V end lost 2 bases, the J end lost 0 bases, and 12 bases lay between the germline ends. This CDR3 is built from 17 residues. CDR3 bases: TGTGCCAGCAGCGTCCGCGGACAAAACTCTGGGGCCAACGTCCTGACTTTC. Translation gives CASSVRGQNSGANVLTF.

On this clonotype itself: Compared with germline, one end of the junction differs, possibly owing to a read error. The chain employs TRBV5-1 and TRBJ2-6, with a weak D call TRBD1 (6 bases). Germline V CDR1 and CDR2: SGHRS, YFSETQ. There are 17 residues in the CDR3. CDR3 coding DNA: TGCGCCAGCAGCCCGCTTCAGGGGATCTCTGGGGCCAACATCCTGACTTTC. It is translated as CASSPLQGISGANILTF.

This clonotype was seen at least ten times. The CDR3 sequence: CASSFLRPQSSYEQYF. CDR3 sequence (DNA): TGTGCCAGCAGCTTTCTTCGTCCACAGTCCTCCTACGAGCAGTACTTC. The chain uses TRBV7-9 and TRBJ2-7; D remains unclear. V lost 3 bases and J lost 0, with 15 bases in between. The CDR3 is 16 amino acids. Germline lookup yields CDR1 SEHNR and CDR2 FQNEAQ (reference sequence).

The chain has TRBV2 and TRBJ1-5, with 7 bases identical to TRBD1. V trimming: 5 bases; J trimming: 4 bases; junction bases outside the gene matches: 11. This CDR3 comprises 16 residues. Germline lookup yields CDR1 SNHLY and CDR2 FYNNEI. CDR3 in amino acids: CASSFSGSRGNQPQHF. CDR3 sequence (DNA): TGTGCCAGCAGTTTCTCTGGGTCCAGGGGGAATCAGCCCCAGCATTTT.

This clonotype was counted at least ten times. The chain links TRBV20-1 to TRBJ1-6; D call uncertain. V lost 0 bases and J 0 bases, leaving 6 bases between the germline ends. In germline, CDR1 is DFQATT, CDR2 SNEGSKA (reference sequence). The CDR3 loop spans 15 amino acids. CDR3 nucleotides: TGCAGTGCTAGAGAGGGGAGCTCCTATAATTCACCCCTCCACTTT. It encodes CSAREGSSYNSPLHF.

This clonotype was detected only once. The V and J genes are TRBV7-6 and TRBJ2-3; the D gene is possibly TRBD2 (6 bases). With 1 base removed from V and 2 bases from J, the gap between germline ends came to 7 bases. This CDR3 is built from 14 residues. CDR1 is SGHVS and CDR2 is FNYEAQ in the germline V gene. This CDR3 reads CASSLGTTTDTQYF. CDR3 nucleotide sequence: TGTGCCAGCAGCTTAGGGACTACCACAGATACGCAGTATTTT.

The gene calls are TRBV29-1 and TRBJ2-5; perhaps TRBD1 as D (5 bases). The germline CDR1 and CDR2 sequences are SQVTM and ANQGSEA. Trimming removed 7 bases from V and 5 bases from J, with 14 bases in between. The CDR3 contains 12 residues. The DNA for the CDR3 is TGCAGCGCGGACAAGTCCCGGGAGACCCAGTACTTC. Protein product: CSADKSRETQYF.

This clonotype showed up many times. Germline and junction disagree at one end, which may indicate a read error. The chain uses TRBV12-3 or TRBV12-4 and TRBJ2-5, with 14 bases fitting TRBD2. There are 16 residues in the CDR3. The CDR3 here is CASSPGTSGSLETQYF. The CDR3 DNA is TGCGCCAGCAGCCCCGGGACTAGCGGGAGTCTAGAGACCCAGTACTTC.

This clonotype was recorded at least ten times. The chain employs TRBV12-3 or TRBV12-4 and TRBJ2-7; perhaps D is TRBD1 or TRBD2 (5 bases each). Deletions cut 5 bases from V and 3 bases from J, with 14 bases between. The CDR3 spans 14 residues. The CDR3 protein is CASSTGTANYEQYF. CDR3 bases: TGTGCCAGCAGTACCGGGACGGCGAACTACGAGCAGTACTTC.

This CDR3 reads CSAPVGAGDYGYTF. Written as DNA, the CDR3 is TGCAGCGCCCCTGTGGGGGCTGGGGACTATGGCTACACCTTC. The V call is TRBV29-1, the J call TRBJ1-2; TRBD1 is a possible D gene (6 bases). There are 14 residues in the CDR3. Trimming took off 7 bases at V and 3 bases at J, with 18 bases between the two ends. The germline CDR1 and CDR2 sequences are SQVTM and ANQGSEA.

This clonotype was counted at least ten times. The chain recombines TRBV12-3 or TRBV12-4 with TRBJ1-5; tentatively, D is TRBD1 (5 bases). The CDR3 loop spans 14 amino acids. The V end was cut by 4 bases, the J end by 5 bases, with 12 bases between. The CDR3 here is CASSSTGPHQPQHF. In nucleotides, the CDR3 is TGTGCCAGCAGTTCTACAGGCCCCCATCAGCCCCAGCATTTT.

This clonotype was detected many times. This rearrangement joins TRBV5-8 to TRBJ2-2; D tentatively fits TRBD1 or TRBD2 (5 bases each). The germline V gene has CDR1 SGHTS and CDR2 YDEGEE. The CDR3 length is 14 residues. Trimming cost V 0 bases and J 6 bases, with 9 bases left between them. The CDR3 nucleotides are TGTGCCAGCAGCTTGGCCTTGGGGGCCGGGGAGCTGTTTTTT. Translation gives CASSLALGAGELFF.

This clonotype was observed at least ten times. This sequence joins TRBV19 and TRBJ1-1; 9 bases align to TRBD1. The CDR3 is made up of 14 amino acids. Germline-derived CDR1 and CDR2 are LNHDA and SQIVND (reference sequence). After removal of 5 bases from V and 5 bases from J, the junction contained 6 bases not matched to a gene. The CDR3 protein is CASSPGQGMTEAFF. The CDR3 nucleotides read TGTGCCAGTAGTCCCGGACAGGGGATGACTGAAGCTTTCTTT.

Many counts were recorded for this clonotype. The genes are TRBV7-8 and TRBJ2-6; D gene uncertain. CDR1 is SGHVS, CDR2 FQNEAQ, per germline. V was clipped by 4 bases and J by 2 bases, with 9 bases between them. The CDR3 is made up of 15 amino acids. The CDR3 nucleotides are TGTGCCAGCAGCTGGAGAGTTACTGGGGCCAACGTCCTGACTTTC. This sequence encodes CASSWRVTGANVLTF.

The chain uses TRBV11-2 and TRBJ2-5; 7 bases map to TRBD2. CDR3 length: 14 residues. Looked up from germline, CDR1 is SGHAT and CDR2 is FQNNGV. Trimming removed 6 bases from V and 4 bases from J; junction bases left unmatched: 8. The CDR3 loop reads CASSPHGEGETQYF. The CDR3 DNA sequence: TGTGCCAGCAGTCCCCACGGGGAGGGAGAGACCCAGTACTTC. Drawing the rest from reference TRBV11-2 and TRBJ2-5, the complete variable domain is EAGVAQSPRYKIIEKRQSVAFWCNPISGHATLYWYQQILGQGPKLLIQFQNNGVVDDSQLPKDRFSAERLKGVDSTLKIQPAKLEDSAVYLCASSPHGEGETQYFGPGTRLLVL.